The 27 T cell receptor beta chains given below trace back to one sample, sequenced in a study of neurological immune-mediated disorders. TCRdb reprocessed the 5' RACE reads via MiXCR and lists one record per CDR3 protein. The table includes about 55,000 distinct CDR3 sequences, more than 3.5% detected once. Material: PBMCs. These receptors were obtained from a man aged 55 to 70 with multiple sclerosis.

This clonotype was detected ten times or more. CDR3 bases: TGCAGCGTCTCCCGGGGTCCTAACTACGAGCAGTACTTC. It is translated as CSVSRGPNYEQYF. The chain carries TRBV29-1 and TRBJ2-7; tentative D call: TRBD2 (5 bases). Per germline, CDR1 SQVTM and CDR2 ANQGSEA. Deletions cut 6 bases from V and 3 bases from J, with 15 bases between. The CDR3 length is 13 residues.

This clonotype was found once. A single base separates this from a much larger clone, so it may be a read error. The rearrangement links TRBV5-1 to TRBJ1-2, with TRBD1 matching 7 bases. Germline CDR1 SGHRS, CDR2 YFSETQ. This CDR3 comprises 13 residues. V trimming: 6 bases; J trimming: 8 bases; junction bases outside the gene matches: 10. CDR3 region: CASKRGGTVGYTF. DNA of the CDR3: TGCGCCAGCAAAAGGGGGGGGACAGTCGGCTACACCTTC.

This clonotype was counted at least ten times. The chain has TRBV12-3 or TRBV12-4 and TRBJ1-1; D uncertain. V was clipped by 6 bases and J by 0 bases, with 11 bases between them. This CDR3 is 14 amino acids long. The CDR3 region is CASRHRRMNTEAFF. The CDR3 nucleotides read TGTGCCAGCAGACACAGAAGGATGAACACTGAAGCTTTCTTT.

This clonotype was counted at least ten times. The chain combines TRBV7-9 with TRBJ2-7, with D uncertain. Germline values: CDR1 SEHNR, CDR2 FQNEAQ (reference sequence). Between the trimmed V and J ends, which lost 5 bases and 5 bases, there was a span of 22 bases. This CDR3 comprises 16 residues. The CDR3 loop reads CASSKNHTQILDEQYF. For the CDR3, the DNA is TGTGCCAGCAGCAAAAATCATACGCAGATATTGGACGAGCAGTACTTC.

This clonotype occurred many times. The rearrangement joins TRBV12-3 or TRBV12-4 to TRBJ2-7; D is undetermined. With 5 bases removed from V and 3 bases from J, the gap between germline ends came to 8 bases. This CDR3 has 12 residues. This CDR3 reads CASSPIYYEQYF. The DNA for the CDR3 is TGTGCCAGCAGTCCTATTTACTACGAGCAGTACTTC.

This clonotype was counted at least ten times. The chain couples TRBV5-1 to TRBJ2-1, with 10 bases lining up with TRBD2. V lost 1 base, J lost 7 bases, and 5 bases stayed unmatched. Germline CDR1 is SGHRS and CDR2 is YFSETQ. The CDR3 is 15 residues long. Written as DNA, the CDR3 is TGCGCCAGCAGCTTGCAGGCTAGCGGGAGTAATGAGCAGTTCTTC. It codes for CASSLQASGSNEQFF.

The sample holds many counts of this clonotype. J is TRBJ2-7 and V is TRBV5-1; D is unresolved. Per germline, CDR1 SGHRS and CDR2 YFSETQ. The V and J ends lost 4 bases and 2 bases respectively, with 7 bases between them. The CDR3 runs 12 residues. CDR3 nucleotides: TGCGCCAGCAGCCCTGGGACCTACGAGCAGTACTTC. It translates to CASSPGTYEQYF. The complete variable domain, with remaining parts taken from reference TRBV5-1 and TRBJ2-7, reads KAGVTQTPRYLIKTRGQQVTLSCSPISGHRSVSWYQQTPGQGLQFLFEYFSETQRNKGNFPGRFSGRQFSNSRSEMNVSTLELGDSALYLCASSPGTYEQYFGPGTRLTVT.

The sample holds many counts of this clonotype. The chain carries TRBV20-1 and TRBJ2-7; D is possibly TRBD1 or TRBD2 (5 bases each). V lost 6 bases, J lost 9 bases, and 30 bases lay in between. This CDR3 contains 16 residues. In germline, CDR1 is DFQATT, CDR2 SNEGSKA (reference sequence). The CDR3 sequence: CSATPDRDPLTRGQYF. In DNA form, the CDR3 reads TGCAGTGCAACACCCGACCGGGACCCTCTAACCCGGGGGCAGTACTTC.

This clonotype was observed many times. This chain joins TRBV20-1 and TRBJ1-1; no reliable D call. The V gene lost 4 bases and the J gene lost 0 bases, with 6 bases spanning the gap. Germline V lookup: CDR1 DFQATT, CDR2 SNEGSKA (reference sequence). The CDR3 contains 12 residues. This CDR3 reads CSATPMNTEAFF. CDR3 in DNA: TGCAGTGCTACTCCGATGAACACTGAAGCTTTCTTT.

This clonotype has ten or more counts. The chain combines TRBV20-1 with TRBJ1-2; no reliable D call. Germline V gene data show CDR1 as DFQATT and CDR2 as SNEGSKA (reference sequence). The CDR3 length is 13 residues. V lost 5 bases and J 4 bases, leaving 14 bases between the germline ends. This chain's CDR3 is CSAFHGSTYGYTF. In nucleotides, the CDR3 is TGCAGTGCTTTCCATGGAAGCACCTATGGCTACACCTTC.

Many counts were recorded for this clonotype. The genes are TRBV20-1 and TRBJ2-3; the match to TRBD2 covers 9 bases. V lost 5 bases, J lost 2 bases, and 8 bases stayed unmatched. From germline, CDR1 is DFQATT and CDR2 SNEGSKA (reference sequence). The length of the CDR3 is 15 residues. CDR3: CSAGHSGGNTDTQYF. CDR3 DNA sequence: TGCAGTGCTGGGCATAGCGGGGGCAACACAGATACGCAGTATTTT.

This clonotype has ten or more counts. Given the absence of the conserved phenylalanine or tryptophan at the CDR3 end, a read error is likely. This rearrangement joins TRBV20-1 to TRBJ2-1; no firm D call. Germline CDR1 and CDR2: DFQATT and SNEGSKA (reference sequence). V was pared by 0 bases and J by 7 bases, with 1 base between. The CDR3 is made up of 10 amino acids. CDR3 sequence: CSARENEQFN. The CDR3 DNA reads TGCAGTGCTAGAGAAAATGAGCAGTTCAAC.

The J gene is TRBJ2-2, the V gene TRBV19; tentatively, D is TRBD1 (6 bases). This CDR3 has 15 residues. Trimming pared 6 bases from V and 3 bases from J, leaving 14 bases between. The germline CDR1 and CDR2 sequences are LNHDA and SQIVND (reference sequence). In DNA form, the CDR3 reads TGTGCCAGTAGCACCGGACAGTGGGACACCGGGGAGCTGTTTTTT. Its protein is CASSTGQWDTGELFF.

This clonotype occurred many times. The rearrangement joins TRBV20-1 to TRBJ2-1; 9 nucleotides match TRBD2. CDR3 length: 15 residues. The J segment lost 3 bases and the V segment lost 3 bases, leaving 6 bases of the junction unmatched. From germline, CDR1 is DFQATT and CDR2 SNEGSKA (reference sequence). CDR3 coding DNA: TGCAGTGCTAGGACTTCTAGCGGGGTCTACAATGAGCAGTTCTTC. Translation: CSARTSSGVYNEQFF.

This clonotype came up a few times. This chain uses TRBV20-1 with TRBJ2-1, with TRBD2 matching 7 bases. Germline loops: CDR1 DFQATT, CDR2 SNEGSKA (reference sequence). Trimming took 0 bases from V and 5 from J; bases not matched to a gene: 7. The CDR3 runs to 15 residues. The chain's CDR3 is CSARDPWRGNNEQFF. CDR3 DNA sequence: TGCAGTGCTAGAGATCCCTGGCGGGGGAACAATGAGCAGTTCTTC.

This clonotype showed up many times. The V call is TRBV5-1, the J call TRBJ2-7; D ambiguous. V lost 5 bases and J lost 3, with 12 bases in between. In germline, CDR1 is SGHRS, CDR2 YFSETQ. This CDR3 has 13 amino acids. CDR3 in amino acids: CASRVRGHYEQYF. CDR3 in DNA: TGCGCCAGCAGAGTGCGCGGCCACTACGAGCAGTACTTC.

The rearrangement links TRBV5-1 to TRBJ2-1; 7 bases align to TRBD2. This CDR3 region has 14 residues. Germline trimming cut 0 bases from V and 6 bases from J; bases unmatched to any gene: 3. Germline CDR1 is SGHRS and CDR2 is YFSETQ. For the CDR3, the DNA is TGCGCCAGCAGCTTGGATGCGGGGGTCAATGAGCAGTTCTTC. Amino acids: CASSLDAGVNEQFF.

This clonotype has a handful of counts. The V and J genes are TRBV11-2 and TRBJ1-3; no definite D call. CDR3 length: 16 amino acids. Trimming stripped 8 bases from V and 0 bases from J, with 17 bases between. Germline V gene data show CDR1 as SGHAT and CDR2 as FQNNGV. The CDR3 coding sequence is TGTGCCAGCGCTCGGGAGGTTGGAGGCTCTGGAAACACCATATATTTT. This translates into CASAREVGGSGNTIYF.

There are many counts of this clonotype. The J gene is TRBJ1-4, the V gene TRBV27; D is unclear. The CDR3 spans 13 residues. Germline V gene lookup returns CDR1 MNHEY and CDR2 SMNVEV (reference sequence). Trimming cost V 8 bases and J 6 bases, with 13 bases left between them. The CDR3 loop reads CASAGPLDEKLFF. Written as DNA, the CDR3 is TGTGCCAGCGCGGGCCCTTTGGATGAAAAACTGTTTTTT.

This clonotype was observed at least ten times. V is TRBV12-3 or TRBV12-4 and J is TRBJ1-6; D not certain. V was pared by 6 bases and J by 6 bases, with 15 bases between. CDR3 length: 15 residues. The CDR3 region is CASSPRAGANSPLHF. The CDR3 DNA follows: TGTGCCAGCAGCCCACGGGCCGGAGCTAATTCACCCCTCCACTTT.

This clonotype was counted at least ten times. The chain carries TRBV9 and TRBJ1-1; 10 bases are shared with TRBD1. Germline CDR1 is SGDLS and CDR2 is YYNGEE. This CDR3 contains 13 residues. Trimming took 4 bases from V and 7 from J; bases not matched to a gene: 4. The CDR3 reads CASSFGQGDEAFF. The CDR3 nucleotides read TGTGCCAGCAGCTTCGGACAGGGGGATGAAGCTTTCTTT.

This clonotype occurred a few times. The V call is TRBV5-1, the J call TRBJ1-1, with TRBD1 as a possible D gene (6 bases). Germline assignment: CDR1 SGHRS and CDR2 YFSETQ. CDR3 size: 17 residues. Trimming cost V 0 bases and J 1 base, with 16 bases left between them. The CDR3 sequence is CASSLAPAGEGNTEAFF. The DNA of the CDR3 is TGCGCCAGCAGCTTGGCCCCGGCAGGGGAAGGGAACACTGAAGCTTTCTTT.

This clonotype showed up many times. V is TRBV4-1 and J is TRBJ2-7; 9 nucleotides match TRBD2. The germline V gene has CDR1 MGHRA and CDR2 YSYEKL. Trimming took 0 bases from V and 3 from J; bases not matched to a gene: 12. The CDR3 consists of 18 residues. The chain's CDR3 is CASSQDPGASGISYEQYF. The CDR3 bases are TGCGCCAGCAGCCAAGATCCAGGAGCTAGCGGGATCAGCTACGAGCAGTACTTC.

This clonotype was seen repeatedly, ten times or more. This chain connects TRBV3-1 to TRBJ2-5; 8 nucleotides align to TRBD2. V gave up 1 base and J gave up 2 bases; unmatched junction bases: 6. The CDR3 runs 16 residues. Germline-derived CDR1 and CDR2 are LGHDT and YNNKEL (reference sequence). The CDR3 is CASSQAAGVTQETQYF. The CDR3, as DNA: TGTGCCAGCAGCCAAGCAGCGGGAGTCACACAAGAGACCCAGTACTTC.

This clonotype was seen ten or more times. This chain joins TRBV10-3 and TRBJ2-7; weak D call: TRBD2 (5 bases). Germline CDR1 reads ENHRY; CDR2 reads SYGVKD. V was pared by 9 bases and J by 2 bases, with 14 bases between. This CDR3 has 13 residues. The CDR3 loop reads CAIPGLTPYEQYF. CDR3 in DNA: TGTGCCATTCCCGGACTGACACCCTACGAGCAGTACTTC.

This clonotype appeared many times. For the CDR3, the DNA is TGCGCCAGCAGCTTGGGCCCCACCTACAATGAGCAGTTCTTC. The encoded protein is CASSLGPTYNEQFF. This rearrangement joins TRBV5-1 to TRBJ2-1, with unresolved D. Germline-derived CDR1 and CDR2 are SGHRS and YFSETQ. Deletions cut 0 bases from V and 2 bases from J, with 6 bases between. CDR3 length equals 14 residues.

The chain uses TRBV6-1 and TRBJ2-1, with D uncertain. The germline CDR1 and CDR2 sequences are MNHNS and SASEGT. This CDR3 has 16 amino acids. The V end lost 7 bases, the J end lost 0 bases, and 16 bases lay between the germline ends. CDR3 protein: CASNRGTPSSYNEQFF. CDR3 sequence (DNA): TGTGCCAGCAACCGTGGCACACCTAGCTCCTACAATGAGCAGTTCTTC.